One and the same sample provided the 21 T cell receptor beta chains below, sequenced in a study of OX40 agonist ivuxolimab in advanced cancers. Clones were read by immunoSEQ multiplex PCR, and TCRdb kept only the in-frame ones, dropping some. Seen here are roughly 58,000 clones, roughly 89% observed once, and the top ten hold around 0.79%. Sequences were derived from CD4+ or CD8+ T cells sorted from blood, sampled in a trial of the OX40 agonist ivuxolimab. These receptor sequences come from an adult with an advanced solid tumor such as melanoma, head and neck, liver or kidney cancer.

This clone was seen once. V usage is TRBV5-8 and J usage is TRBJ2-7; 7 bases map to TRBD2. The CDR3 totals 15 residues. Germline CDR1 SGHTS, CDR2 YDEGEE. V was clipped by 7 bases and J by 2 bases; unmatched bases: 12. CDR3: CASPRHSGVAYEQYF. The CDR3 nucleotides read TGTGCCAGCCCCCGGCACAGCGGGGTCGCCTACGAGCAGTACTTC.

A few counts support this clone. The rearrangement joins TRBV21-1 to TRBJ1-1; the D call of TRBD1 is as the table states it, not checked on the DNA. TRBV21-1 is deemed a pseudogene. This CDR3 has 15 amino acids. The CDR3 here is CASSKGKEDRGKSFF. The CDR3 coding sequence is TGTGCCAGCAGCAAAGGAAAGGAGGACAGGGGAAAAAGTTTCTTT.

J is TRBJ1-2 and V is TRBV27; weak D call: TRBD1 (6 bases). The CDR3 contains 13 residues. Germline V CDR1 and CDR2: MNHEY, SMNVEV (reference sequence). V was pared by 6 bases and J by 8 bases, with 16 bases between. The CDR3 here is CASRAQGNQGYTF. CDR3 bases: TGTGCCAGCAGAGCACAGGGAAATCAAGGCTACACCTTC.

CDR3 coding DNA: TGCGCCAGCAGCATGGGGAACACCGGGGAGCTGTTTTTT. Translating it yields CASSMGNTGELFF. This sequence joins TRBV5-1 and TRBJ2-2; D gene ambiguous. The germline V and J ends were trimmed by 4 bases and 1 base, with 5 bases remaining between them. This CDR3 spans 13 amino acids. Germline-derived CDR1 and CDR2 are SGHRS and YFSETQ.

The table lists this clone with a few counts. The CDR3 DNA reads as TGTGCCAGCAGCTTAGGGGTACAGGGGGCTGGGGAGACCCAGTACTTC. Translation gives CASSLGVQGAGETQYF. The chain carries TRBV7-9 and TRBJ2-5; TRBD1 matches 9 bases. Per the germline V gene, CDR1 is SEHNR and CDR2 is FQNEAQ (reference sequence). This CDR3 has 16 residues. V lost 1 base, J lost 5 bases, and 8 bases stayed unmatched.

This rearrangement joins TRBV7-9 to TRBJ2-4; tentatively, D is TRBD1 or TRBD2 (5 bases each). The V gene lost 5 bases and the J gene lost 9 bases, with 11 bases spanning the gap. The CDR3 is 12 residues long. CDR1 SEHNR and CDR2 FQNEAQ come from the germline V gene (reference sequence). In nucleotides, the CDR3 is TGTGCCAGCAGCCGGGACCTTGGCATTCAGTACTTC. Its translation: CASSRDLGIQYF.

The chain joins TRBV29-1 to TRBJ1-4; no clear D. Trimming removed 2 bases at V and 5 bases at J, with 12 bases between. This CDR3 has 14 residues. Germline CDR1 reads SQVTM; CDR2 reads ANQGSEA. The CDR3 is CSVEQGRDNEKLFF. DNA for the CDR3: TGCAGCGTTGAACAAGGACGTGACAATGAAAAACTGTTTTTT.

V gene TRBV9 combines with J gene TRBJ2-7, with D perhaps assigned TRBD1 or TRBD2 (5 bases each). V lost 0 bases and J lost 4, with 14 bases in between. Germline V gene sequence: CDR1 SGDLS, CDR2 YYNGEE. The CDR3 totals 15 residues. The CDR3 DNA sequence: TGTGCCAGCAGCGTAGCTACGGGGCCCGGATACGAGCAGTACTTC. Translating it yields CASSVATGPGYEQYF.

The chain has TRBV7-9 and TRBJ1-1, with no clear D. The CDR3 runs 13 residues. The ends were cut back, 2 bases at V and 1 base at J, with 5 bases in the middle. Germline V gives CDR1 SEHNR, CDR2 FQNEAQ (reference sequence). CDR3 in DNA: TGTGCCAGCAGCTTAAGGGCGAACACTGAAGCTTTCTTT. This sequence encodes CASSLRANTEAFF. The whole variable domain, remainder taken from reference TRBV7-9 and TRBJ1-1, is DTGVSQNPRHKITKRGQNVTFRCDPISEHNRLYWYRQTLGQGPEFLTYFQNEAQLEKSRLLSDRFSAERPKGSFSTLEIQRTEQGDSAMYLCASSLRANTEAFFGQGTRLTVV.

The V gene is TRBV7-8, the J gene TRBJ1-2; D remains unclear. Germline CDR1 SGHVS, CDR2 FQNEAQ. CDR3 size: 14 residues. V dropped 1 base and J dropped 2 bases, with 8 bases sitting between them. The CDR3 coding sequence is TGTGCCAGCAGCTTAGTAACGGGAAACTATGGCTACACCTTC. Its protein is CASSLVTGNYGYTF.

The chain has TRBV6-1 and TRBJ2-1; TRBD2 matches 11 bases. Trimming removed 6 bases from V and 7 bases from J; junction bases left unmatched: 8. Germline V CDR1 and CDR2: MNHNS, SASEGT. This CDR3 contains 15 residues. The CDR3 sequence: CASRNSGGAFNEQFF. CDR3 nucleotides: TGTGCCAGCAGGAATAGCGGGGGGGCCTTTAATGAGCAGTTCTTC.

The chain couples TRBV7-9 to TRBJ2-7; D remains unclear. The V gene lost 5 bases and the J gene lost 2 bases, with 13 bases spanning the gap. The CDR3 contains 14 residues. Germline-derived CDR1 and CDR2 are SEHNR and FQNEAQ (reference sequence). In DNA, the CDR3 is TGTGCCAGCAGCCAAAACGACGGACCCTACGAGCAGTACTTC. Translated, it gives CASSQNDGPYEQYF.

The chain links TRBV7-2 to TRBJ2-1; 8 bases agree with TRBD2. The germline V gene encodes CDR1 SGHTA and CDR2 FQGNSA. J lost 3 bases, V lost 5 bases, and 6 bases had no gene match. The CDR3 runs to 15 residues. The CDR3 loop reads CASSRGGGNYNEQFF. The DNA for the CDR3 is TGTGCCAGCAGCCGGGGGGGCGGTAACTACAATGAGCAGTTCTTC.

The chain couples TRBV19 to TRBJ1-5; tentative D call: TRBD1 (5 bases). Germline assignment: CDR1 LNHDA and CDR2 SQIVND (reference sequence). Trimming left V 10 bases short and J 2 bases short, with 21 bases between. This CDR3 has 16 residues. The CDR3 DNA is TGTGCCATCGGTATGGTAGGGGTTCGGGGCAATCAGCCCCAGCATTTT. Translating it yields CAIGMVGVRGNQPQHF.

The chain employs TRBV30 and TRBJ1-4, with 8 bases lining up with TRBD1. Trimming removed 3 bases from V and 7 bases from J; junction bases left unmatched: 13. The CDR3 is 16 amino acids. Germline lookup yields CDR1 GTSNPN and CDR2 SVGIG (reference sequence). The CDR3 DNA reads as TGTGCCTGGAGAACTCCAGGGGGCGGCTATGGTGAAAAACTGTTTTTT. Translating it yields CAWRTPGGGYGEKLFF.

The J gene is TRBJ2-5, the V gene TRBV30, with 10 positions matching TRBD1. Germline V gene sequence: CDR1 GTSNPN, CDR2 SVGIG (reference sequence). The CDR3 has 17 residues. The V gene end was trimmed by 2 bases and the J gene end by 2 bases; junction bases not matched to a gene: 11. CDR3 residues: CAWSRTGGNLWQETQYF. DNA for the CDR3: TGTGCCTGGAGTCGGACAGGGGGAAATCTGTGGCAAGAGACCCAGTACTTC.

The J gene is TRBJ1-2, the V gene TRBV30; tentatively, D is TRBD1 (6 bases). The CDR3 extends over 14 amino acids. Germline V gives CDR1 GTSNPN, CDR2 SVGIG (reference sequence). V lost 0 bases, J lost 4 bases, and 12 bases lay in between. DNA of the CDR3: TGTGCCTGGAGTGTACTCCCGGGGGCCTATGGCTACACCTTC. Its protein is CAWSVLPGAYGYTF.

The chain uses TRBV10-3 and TRBJ1-2; D remains ambiguous. Germline V gene sequence: CDR1 ENHRY, CDR2 SYGVKD. The V and J ends lost 6 bases and 7 bases respectively, with 18 bases between them. CDR3 length equals 14 residues. CDR3 nucleotides: TGTGCCATCAGCCGCAGCGTGGACCCGCCTGGCTACACCTTC. The encoded protein is CAISRSVDPPGYTF.

This clone was found once. The J gene is TRBJ2-6, the V gene TRBV19; a weak D match, TRBD1 (6 bases). The V end lost 7 bases, the J end lost 1 base, and 8 bases lay between the germline ends. This CDR3 region has 14 residues. Germline CDR1 LNHDA, CDR2 SQIVND (reference sequence). The CDR3 region is CASIGTSGANVLTF. The CDR3 DNA follows: TGTGCCAGTATAGGGACATCTGGGGCCAACGTCCTGACTTTC. The full variable domain, completed using reference TRBV19 and TRBJ2-6, is DGGITQSPKYLFRKEGQNVTLSCEQNLNHDAMYWYRQDPGQGLRLIYYSQIVNDFQKGDIAEGYSVSREKKESFPLTVTSAQKNPTAFYLCASIGTSGANVLTFGAGSRLTVL.

V gene TRBV30 combines with J gene TRBJ2-4, with a tentative D call TRBD2 (6 bases). CDR1 is GTSNPN, CDR2 SVGIG, per germline (reference sequence). Trimming shortened V by 6 bases and J by 7 bases, and 13 bases separated the two germline ends. The CDR3 extends over 12 amino acids. CDR3 DNA: TGTGCCTGTCAGACTAGTGAGAACATTCAGTACTTC. Translating it yields CACQTSENIQYF.

The sample holds one count of this clone. The CDR3 region is CASSELRGNNSPLHF. The CDR3 DNA is TGTGCCAGCAGTGAACTACGGGGCAATAATTCACCCCTCCACTTT. The chain combines TRBV25-1 with TRBJ1-6; a possible D gene is TRBD1 (5 bases). Per germline, CDR1 MGHDK and CDR2 SYGVNS. Trimming pared 2 bases from V and 5 bases from J, leaving 10 bases between. This CDR3 region has 15 residues.